Listed below are T cell receptor beta chains from one sample, sequenced in a study of HIV-infected patients and healthy controls. TCRdb recomputed calls from the 5' RACE reads with MiXCR, one row per CDR3 protein. The data contain 19,000 or so distinct CDR3 sequences, 8.5% to 9% of them singletons. Material: blood, obtained during antiretroviral therapy. The receptors here all came from an adult with HIV infection. CDR3s include the opening cysteine and the closing phenylalanine or tryptophan. The D gene is left open where the match is weak. Each size is once, few, many or a size class.

J: TRBJ2-2
D: NA
size: many
V: TRBV9
DNA: TGTGCCAGCAGCGTAGGCTGGACTAAATCGAACACCGGGGAGCTGTTTTTT
CDR3: CASSVGWTKSNTGELFF

J: TRBJ2-5
D: TRBD1
size: many
V: TRBV6-6
DNA: TGTGCCAGCAGGGCCGACAGGGGCGAGACCCAGTACTTC
CDR3: CASRADRGETQYF

J: TRBJ2-7
D: NA
size: once
V: TRBV3-1
DNA: TGTGCCAGCAGCCAAGAAAAGCGGTCCGAGCAGTACTTC
CDR3: CASSQEKRSEQYF

J: TRBJ2-1
D: NA
size: many
V: TRBV9
DNA: TGTGCCAGCAGCGTACCGCAGAACAATGAGCAGTTCTTC
CDR3: CASSVPQNNEQFF

J: TRBJ2-5
D: NA
size: many
V: TRBV5-6
DNA: NA
CDR3: CASSLVSVLGAQETQYF

J: TRBJ2-5
D: NA
size: many
V: TRBV20-1
DNA: TGCAGTGCTAGGGGTGGGGTCCTCCAAGAGACCCAGTACTTC
CDR3: CSARGGVLQETQYF

J: TRBJ1-5
D: NA
size: many
V: TRBV13
DNA: TGTGCCAGCAGCTTAGGACAGGGTGAACAGCCCCAGCATTTT
CDR3: CASSLGQGEQPQHF

J: TRBJ2-7
D: TRBD1
size: many
V: TRBV28
DNA: TGTGCCAGCACGAGGGACAGGATATCCTCCTACGAGCAGTACTTC
CDR3: CASTRDRISSYEQYF

J: TRBJ2-7
D: TRBD1
size: once
V: TRBV20-1
DNA: TGCAGTGCGGGGACAGTTCCGACCTACGAGCAGTACTTC
CDR3: CSAGTVPTYEQYF

J: TRBJ2-6
D: NA
size: few
V: TRBV20-1
DNA: TGCAGTGCTAGATCACAGGGTTCTGGGGCCAACGTCCTGACTTTC
CDR3: CSARSQGSGANVLTF

J: TRBJ2-1
D: TRBD2
size: many
V: TRBV20-1
DNA: TGCAGTGCCCGGACTAGCGGGAACCCCTACAATGAGCAGTTCTTC
CDR3: CSARTSGNPYNEQFF